A selection of T cell receptor beta chains follows, all from one sample in a study of cytotoxic CD8 clonotypes in ibrutinib-treated CLL. Here immunoSEQ multiplex PCR was the method, and the copy in TCRdb shows in-frame clones only, minus some. The sample consists of about 35,000 clones, 71% of them appearing once. The sequences come from PBMCs, collected at disease progression, from a patient treated with ibrutinib. All receptors come from a human donor with chronic lymphocytic leukemia. Each CDR3 is given with its conserved first and last residue. Each record gives: J gene, V gene, clone size, D gene, CDR3 DNA, CDR3 protein. The D gene is left open where the match is weak. Where a row states a size, it is once, few, many or the class of an expanded clone; other rows omit it.

J gene: TRBJ2-7
V gene: TRBV27
clone size: medium-sized
D gene: TRBD1
CDR3 DNA: TGTGCCAGCAGTTCACCCCGGGACAGGGGGCGGAACGAGCAGTACTTC
CDR3 protein: CASSSPRDRGRNEQYF

J gene: TRBJ2-3
V gene: TRBV5-8
clone size: -
D gene: -
CDR3 DNA: TGTGCCAGCAGCTTGGCCCGGGACAAGACAGATACGCAGTATTTT
CDR3 protein: CASSLARDKTDTQYF

J gene: TRBJ1-2
V gene: TRBV5-5
clone size: once
D gene: -
CDR3 DNA: TGTGCCAGCAGCTCCCTCGGGGGACCCTCTGGCTACACCTTC
CDR3 protein: CASSSLGGPSGYTF

J gene: TRBJ1-3
V gene: TRBV11-1
clone size: -
D gene: -
CDR3 DNA: TGTGCCAGCAGCTTCCGCTCCGGGGCTGGAAACACCATATATTTT
CDR3 protein: CASSFRSGAGNTIYF

J gene: TRBJ2-3
V gene: TRBV4-2
clone size: -
D gene: -
CDR3 DNA: TGTGCCAGCAGCCAGGTTGGAGATACGCAGTATTTT
CDR3 protein: CASSQVGDTQYF

J gene: TRBJ1-1
V gene: TRBV5-1
clone size: once
D gene: -
CDR3 DNA: TGCGCCAGTAGCTTACAGGGATTAGGCGGCGGAGCTTTCTTT
CDR3 protein: CASSLQGLGGGAFF

J gene: TRBJ1-1
V gene: TRBV18
clone size: -
D gene: -
CDR3 DNA: TGTGCCAGCTCACCCGGCATGAACACTGAAGCTTTCTTT
CDR3 protein: CASSPGMNTEAFF

J gene: TRBJ1-1
V gene: TRBV10-2
clone size: -
D gene: -
CDR3 DNA: TGCGCCAGCAGTGAGTCAAGAGGGGTGAACACTGAAGCTTTCTTT
CDR3 protein: CASSESRGVNTEAFF

J gene: TRBJ1-1
V gene: TRBV7-8
clone size: -
D gene: -
CDR3 DNA: TGTGCCAGCAGCTTAGCGGCGGGGGCCACTGAAGCTTTCTTT
CDR3 protein: CASSLAAGATEAFF

J gene: TRBJ1-2
V gene: TRBV7-2
clone size: -
D gene: -
CDR3 DNA: TGTGCCAGCACCCCGGGATCTTACTATGGCTACACCTTC
CDR3 protein: CASTPGSYYGYTF

J gene: TRBJ1-2
V gene: TRBV2
clone size: -
D gene: -
CDR3 DNA: TGTGCCAGCAGTGCCAGGGCAAACTATGGCTACACCTTC
CDR3 protein: CASSARANYGYTF

J gene: TRBJ2-1
V gene: TRBV6-4
clone size: once
D gene: -
CDR3 DNA: TGTGCCAGCAGTGACCTAAGGGGTAGCAATGAGCAGTTCTTC
CDR3 protein: CASSDLRGSNEQFF

J gene: TRBJ2-2
V gene: TRBV7-6
clone size: -
D gene: -
CDR3 DNA: TGTGCCAGCAGCTTAGTGTCGGTGACAGGGAGGTTTACCGGGGAGCTGTTTTTT
CDR3 protein: CASSLVSVTGRFTGELFF

J gene: TRBJ2-1
V gene: TRBV11-3
clone size: few
D gene: -
CDR3 DNA: TGTGCCAGCAGCTTAGGTAACCAGGGGGGACATGAGCAGTTCTTC
CDR3 protein: CASSLGNQGGHEQFF

J gene: TRBJ1-1
V gene: TRBV5-1
clone size: -
D gene: -
CDR3 DNA: TGCGCCAGCACCTCGACCCTGGGGCTAAGTCAGAACACTGAAGCTTTCTTT
CDR3 protein: CASTSTLGLSQNTEAFF

J gene: TRBJ1-2
V gene: TRBV27
clone size: -
D gene: TRBD1
CDR3 DNA: TGTGCCAGCAGGTCCAACAGGGGGTTCGGCTCGGGTGGCTACACCTTC
CDR3 protein: CASRSNRGFGSGGYTF